This T cell receptor beta chain was captured in a study of T cell responses to AZD1222 COVID-19 vaccine. Study in general: Pooled samples include second doses given at about 4 or 12 weeks.

Trimming shortened V by 4 bases and J by 7 bases, and 14 bases separated the two germline ends. The CDR3 has 14 amino acids. CDR1 and CDR2 (germline): MDHEN, SYDVKM. Sequenced by immunoSEQ multiplex PCR; TCRdb stores in-frame clones only, minus some. There are roughly 130,000 clones in the sample; around 93% occur only once, and 2.8% lies in the top ten. This clone was seen only once. The V call is TRBV28, the J call TRBJ1-5, with D unclear. Sequenced material: peripheral blood, taken on day 0 of AZD1222 vaccination. This receptor was obtained from an adult in good health. CDR3 in amino acids: CASSSPTWGQPQHF. The CDR3 DNA follows: TGTGCCAGCAGTTCCCCGACCTGGGGACAGCCCCAGCATTTT. The complete variable domain, with remaining parts taken from reference TRBV28 and TRBJ1-5, reads DVKVTQSSRYLVKRTGEKVFLECVQDMDHENMFWYRQDPGLGLRLIYFSYDVKMKEKGDIPEGYSVSREKKERFSLILESASTNQTSMYLCASSSPTWGQPQHFGDGTRLSIL.